This is a list of T cell receptor beta chains from one sample in a study of T cell changes during pregnancy in multiple sclerosis. Sequenced by immunoSEQ multiplex PCR; TCRdb stores in-frame clones only, minus some. The table records around 36,000 clones, over 75% of them present only once. The specimen comprised CD8+ T cells from peripheral blood mononuclear cells, sampled before pregnancy. The source is a female donor with multiple sclerosis, enrolled in a pregnancy study. Each CDR3 is given with its conserved first and last residue. D genes are given only for firm matches. The listing skips clone size in some rows; elsewhere it reads once, few, many or a size class.

size	V	D	J	DNA	CDR3
NA	TRBV27	NA	TRBJ2-7	TGTGCCAGCAGCTCAGGCGTATACTACGAGCAGTACTTC	CASSSGVYYEQYF
NA	TRBV10-3	NA	TRBJ2-7	TGTGCCATCACTACGAACGGACTGGACGAGCAGTACTTC	CAITTNGLDEQYF
NA	TRBV30	NA	TRBJ1-4	TGTGCCGCATTACCAGGGGCCGTAGGTCTGACTAATGAAAAACTGTTTTTT	CAALPGAVGLTNEKLFF
NA	TRBV29-1	NA	TRBJ2-2	TGCAGCGTTGAATGGGGAGCCGGGGAGCTGTTTTTT	CSVEWGAGELFF
NA	TRBV6-6	NA	TRBJ2-7	TGTGCCAGCAGCCCTGGGAGGGGGGCCCACGAGCAGTACTTC	CASSPGRGAHEQYF
NA	TRBV19	NA	TRBJ1-2	TGTGCCAGTAGCGAGGGGGTCTCTAACTATGGCTACACCTTC	CASSEGVSNYGYTF
NA	TRBV27	TRBD2	TRBJ2-7	TGTGCCAGCAGTTCCGGGCTAGCGGCCTACGAGCAGTACTTC	CASSSGLAAYEQYF
NA	TRBV4-1	NA	TRBJ1-5	TGCGCCAGCAGCCAGGTAGCTGGGGGGTATGGTCAGCCCCAGCATTTT	CASSQVAGGYGQPQHF
NA	TRBV9	TRBD2	TRBJ2-3	TGTGCCAGCAGTCCGGGACTAGCGACAGATACGCAGTATTTT	CASSPGLATDTQYF
NA	TRBV7-3	TRBD1	TRBJ2-1	TGTGCCAGCAGCTTGGGACAGGGGACCAGCAATGAGCAGTTCTTC	CASSLGQGTSNEQFF
NA	TRBV28	NA	TRBJ1-5	TGTGCCAGCAGTTTGGACGAGTGGGGGTCAGGGGGCAATCAGCCCCAGCATTTT	CASSLDEWGSGGNQPQHF
few	TRBV7-2	TRBD2	TRBJ2-1	TGTGCCAGCAGCTTAGTAAGCGCGGGAGGTGAGCAGTTCTTC	CASSLVSAGGEQFF
NA	TRBV28	NA	TRBJ1-5	TGTGCCAGCAGTTTTTTGGGGGTGGAGGGGTTTCAGCCCCAGCATTTT	CASSFLGVEGFQPQHF
NA	TRBV27	NA	TRBJ1-5	TGTGCCAGCAGTTTAGGATCGGGTTTGCCCCAGCATTTT	CASSLGSGLPQHF
NA	TRBV19	TRBD2	TRBJ2-3	TGTGCCAGTAGTAGTTTTCAGGGAGGACTAGCGGGAGCCAGCACAGATACGCAGTATTTT	CASSSFQGGLAGASTDTQYF
NA	TRBV7-9	TRBD2	TRBJ2-7	TGTGCCAGCAGCCCCCGGGACTACTCGTCGTACGAGCAGTACTTC	CASSPRDYSSYEQYF
NA	TRBV18	NA	TRBJ2-2	TGTGCCAGCTCACCACCCGGGAGTGGTAACACCGGGGAGCTGTTTTTT	CASSPPGSGNTGELFF
NA	TRBV9	NA	TRBJ2-7	TGTGCCAGCACCTACTCCGAGCAGTACTTC	CASTYSEQYF
NA	TRBV2	NA	TRBJ2-1	TGTGCCAGCAGTGAATATAAGACGGGTTCCTACAATGAGCAGTTCTTC	CASSEYKTGSYNEQFF
NA	TRBV7-3	NA	TRBJ2-1	TGTGCCAGCAGCTTAGGAGGTTGGGTCAATGAGCAGTTCTTC	CASSLGGWVNEQFF
NA	TRBV4-1	NA	TRBJ1-5	TGCGCCAGCAGCCAAGTAGTGGACAGACCCGGCAATCAGCCCCAGCATTTT	CASSQVVDRPGNQPQHF
NA	TRBV2	TRBD1	TRBJ2-3	TGTGCCAGCGCACCGGGACAGGGGACAGATACGCAGTATTTT	CASAPGQGTDTQYF
NA	TRBV10-3	NA	TRBJ1-1	TGTGCCATCGGGGGGGGGATAGGGGGTGTAACTGAAGCTTTCTTT	CAIGGGIGGVTEAFF
NA	TRBV19	NA	TRBJ2-7	TGTGCCAGTAGTATAGGGCCAGGGGCCACCTACGAGCAGTACTTC	CASSIGPGATYEQYF
NA	TRBV2	NA	TRBJ2-7	TGTGCCAGCAGCGGGTGGGGGCAAACCTACGAGCAGTACTTC	CASSGWGQTYEQYF
NA	TRBV28	NA	TRBJ2-5	TGTGCCAGCGCCGCGTGGGGAGCCGAGGAGACCCAGTACTTC	CASAAWGAEETQYF
NA	TRBV6-5	NA	TRBJ2-5	TGTGCCAGCAGTTACTTCAACGCGGGGACCCAGTACTTC	CASSYFNAGTQYF
once	TRBV5-6	NA	TRBJ1-5	TGTGCCAGCAGCTTGGGCTTCAGTCAGCCCCAGCATTTT	CASSLGFSQPQHF
NA	TRBV28	TRBD2	TRBJ2-7	TGTGCCAGCAGTTCGGGACTAGCGAGCCACTACGAGCAGTACTTC	CASSSGLASHYEQYF
NA	TRBV21-1	NA	TRBJ1-1	TGTGCCAGCAGCAAAGACACTGCAGCGCCGAACACTGAAGCTTTCTTT	CASSKDTAAPNTEAFF